This TCR beta chain was profiled in a study of tissue T cells after allogeneic stem cell transplantation. Looking at the study overall: Enrolled prospectively were adult allogeneic hematopoietic cell transplant recipients whose graft-versus-host disease was steroid-refractory. Several unmodified and three CD34-selected T-cell-depleted grafts went to graft-versus-host disease patients. CD3+ T cells were flow-sorted when enough cells; otherwise DNA extracted directly.

Losses at the gene ends were 5 bases for V and 7 bases for J; bases not matched to a gene: 16. The CDR3 spans 16 residues. Looked up from germline, CDR1 is SGHTA and CDR2 is FQGNSA. The data were produced by immunoSEQ multiplex PCR, yet TCRdb's version contains in-frame clones alone and is incomplete. The table records about 26,000 clones, roughly nine tenths of them present only once. Overall study findings and caveats: Limitations included a small, clinically heterogeneous cohort and limited sampling depth.

On this clone: Its antigen is unknown.

The clonotype was recovered from a male donor older than 55 who later had graft-versus-host disease after an allogeneic stem cell transplant. Here the sequenced sample was blood, taken before transplantation. The V and J genes are TRBV7-2 and TRBJ1-2; 7 positions agree with TRBD1. This CDR3 reads CASSADSTGAISGYTF. The CDR3 DNA reads as TGTGCCAGCAGCGCAGACTCCACAGGGGCGATCAGTGGCTACACCTTC.